This T cell receptor (beta chain) was documented in a study of blood T cell repertoires in COVID-19. Looking at the study overall: COVID-19 samples from acute and convalescent phases originated in the United States, Italy and Spain. Sample material is recorded as cDNA or gDNA derived from T cells, B-cell-depleted T cells, or PBMCs.

The germline gives CDR1 SGDLS, CDR2 YYNGEE. The junction had 13 bases not matched to a gene; V was cut back by 3 bases and J by 3 bases. CDR3 length: 19 amino acids. Authors' processing steps: Reference gene primer amplification gave nucleated cell count estimates. Generated by immunoSEQ multiplex PCR, the TCRdb table keeps only in-frame clones and is missing some. Clone size and the V and J calls come from that table; the DNA yielded D and trimming. The data hold about 62,000 clones, with around 87% observed a single time. The sequence was collected from a man aged 65 to 85 with acute or convalescent COVID-19. Source material: peripheral blood. The J gene is TRBJ2-7, the V gene TRBV9, with 15 bases that match TRBD2. CDR3 sequence reads: CASSAQEGLAGGTIYEQYF. CDR3 sequence (DNA): TGTGCCAGCAGCGCCCAGGAGGGACTAGCGGGAGGTACTATCTACGAGCAGTACTTC.